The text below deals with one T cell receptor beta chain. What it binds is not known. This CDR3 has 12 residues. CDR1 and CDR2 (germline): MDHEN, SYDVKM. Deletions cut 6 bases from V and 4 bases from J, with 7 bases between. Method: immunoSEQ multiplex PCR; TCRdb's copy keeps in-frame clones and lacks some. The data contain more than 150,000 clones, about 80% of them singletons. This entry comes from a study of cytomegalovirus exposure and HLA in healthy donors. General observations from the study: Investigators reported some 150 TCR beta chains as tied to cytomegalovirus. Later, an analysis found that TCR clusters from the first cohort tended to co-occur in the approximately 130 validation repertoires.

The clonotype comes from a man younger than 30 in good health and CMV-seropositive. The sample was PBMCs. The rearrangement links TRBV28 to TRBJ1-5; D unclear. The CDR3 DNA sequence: TGTGCCAGCAGAGCGGGAAATCAGCCCCAGCATTTT. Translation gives CASRAGNQPQHF.